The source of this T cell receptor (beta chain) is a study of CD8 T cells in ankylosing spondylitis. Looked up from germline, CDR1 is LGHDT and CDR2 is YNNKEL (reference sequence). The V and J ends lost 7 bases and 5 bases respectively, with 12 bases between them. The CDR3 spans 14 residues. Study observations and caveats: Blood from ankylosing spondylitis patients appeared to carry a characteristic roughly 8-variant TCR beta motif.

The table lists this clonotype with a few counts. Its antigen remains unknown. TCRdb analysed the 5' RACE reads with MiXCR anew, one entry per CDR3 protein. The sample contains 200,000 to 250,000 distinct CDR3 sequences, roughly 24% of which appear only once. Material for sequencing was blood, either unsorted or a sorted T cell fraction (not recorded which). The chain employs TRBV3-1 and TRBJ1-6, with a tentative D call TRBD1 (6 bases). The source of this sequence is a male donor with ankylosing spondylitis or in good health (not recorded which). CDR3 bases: TGTGCCAGCACCCAGGGGACCGATAATTCACCCCTCCACTTT. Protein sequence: CASTQGTDNSPLHF. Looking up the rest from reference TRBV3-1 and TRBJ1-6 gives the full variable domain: DTAVSQTPKYLVTQMGNDKSIKCEQNLGHDTMYWYKQDSKKFLKIMFSYNNKELIINETVPNRFSPKSPDKAHLNLHINSLELGDSAVYFCASTQGTDNSPLHFGNGTRLTVT.